The clone carrying this T cell receptor (beta chain) was seen ten or more times. Its cognate antigen is unknown. The data belong to a study of CD8 T cells in ankylosing spondylitis. Findings of the study overall: A TCR beta motif of eight highly homologous variants appeared characteristic of ankylosing spondylitis blood. Past research had described some motif variants in reactive arthritis synovial fluid and blood.

The CDR3 has 16 amino acids. V was cut by 4 bases and J by 2 bases, with 19 bases left in between. Germline CDR1 reads SGHRS; CDR2 reads YFSETQ. TCRdb redid the calling of the 5' RACE reads with MiXCR, one entry per CDR3 protein. The table records a few hundred thousand distinct CDR3 sequences, 15% to 20% of them present only once. V usage is TRBV5-1 and J usage is TRBJ2-7, with D perhaps matching TRBD2 (6 bases). The receptor was derived from a male donor with ankylosing spondylitis or in good health (not recorded which). What was sequenced was blood, either unsorted or a sorted T cell fraction (not recorded which). The CDR3 spells CASSLGGFGSAYEQYF. As DNA, the CDR3 is TGCGCCAGCAGCCTTGGCGGGTTCGGGAGTGCCTACGAGCAGTACTTC.